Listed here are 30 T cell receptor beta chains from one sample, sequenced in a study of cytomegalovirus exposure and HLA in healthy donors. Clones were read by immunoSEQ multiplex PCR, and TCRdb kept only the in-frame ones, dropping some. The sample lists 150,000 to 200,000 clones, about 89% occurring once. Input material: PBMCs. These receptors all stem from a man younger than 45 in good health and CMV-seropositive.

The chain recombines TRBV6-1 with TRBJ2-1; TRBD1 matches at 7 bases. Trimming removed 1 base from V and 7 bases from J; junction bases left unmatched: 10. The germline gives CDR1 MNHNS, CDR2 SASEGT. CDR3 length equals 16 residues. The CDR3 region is CASSEVARGPYNEQFF. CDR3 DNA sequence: TGTGCCAGCAGTGAAGTGGCGAGGGGGCCGTATAATGAGCAGTTCTTC.

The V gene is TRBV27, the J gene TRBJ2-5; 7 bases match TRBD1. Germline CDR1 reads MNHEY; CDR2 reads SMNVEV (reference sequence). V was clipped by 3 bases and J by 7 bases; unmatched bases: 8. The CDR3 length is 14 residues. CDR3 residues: CASSFSGTEGTQYF. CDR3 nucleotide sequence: TGTGCCAGCAGTTTTTCGGGGACAGAAGGGACCCAGTACTTC.

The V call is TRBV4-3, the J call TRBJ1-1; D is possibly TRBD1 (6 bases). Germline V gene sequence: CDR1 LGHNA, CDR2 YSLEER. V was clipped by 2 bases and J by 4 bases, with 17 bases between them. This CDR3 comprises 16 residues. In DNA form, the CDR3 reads TGCGCCAGCAGCCAATCCCCCAGGGGATCGGGCACTGAAGCTTTCTTT. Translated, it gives CASSQSPRGSGTEAFF.

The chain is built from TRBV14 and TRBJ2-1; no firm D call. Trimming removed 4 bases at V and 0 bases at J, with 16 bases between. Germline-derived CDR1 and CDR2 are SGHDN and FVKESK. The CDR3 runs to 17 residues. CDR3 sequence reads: CASSRFDGEGSYNEQFF. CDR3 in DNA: TGTGCCAGCAGCCGTTTTGATGGGGAAGGCTCCTACAATGAGCAGTTCTTC.

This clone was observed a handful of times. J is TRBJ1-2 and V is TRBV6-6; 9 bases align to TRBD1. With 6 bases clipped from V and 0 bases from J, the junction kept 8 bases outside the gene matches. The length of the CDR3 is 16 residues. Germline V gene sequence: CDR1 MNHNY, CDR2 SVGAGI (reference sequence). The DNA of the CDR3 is TGTGCCAGCAGCCCCGGGACAGGGTATCCTAACTATGGCTACACCTTC. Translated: CASSPGTGYPNYGYTF.

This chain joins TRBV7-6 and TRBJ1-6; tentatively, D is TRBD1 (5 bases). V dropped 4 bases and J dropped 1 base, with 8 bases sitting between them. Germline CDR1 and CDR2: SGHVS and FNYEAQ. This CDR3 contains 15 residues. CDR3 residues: CASSYGGSYNSPLHF. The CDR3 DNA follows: TGTGCCAGCAGCTACGGGGGTTCCTATAATTCACCCCTCCACTTT.

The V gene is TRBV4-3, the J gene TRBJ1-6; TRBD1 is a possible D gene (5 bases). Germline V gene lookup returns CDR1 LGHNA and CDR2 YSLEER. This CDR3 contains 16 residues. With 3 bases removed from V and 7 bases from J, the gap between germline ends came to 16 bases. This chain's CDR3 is CASSQTVGLGNSPLHF. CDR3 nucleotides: TGCGCCAGCAGCCAGACAGTCGGTCTTGGAAATTCACCCCTCCACTTT.

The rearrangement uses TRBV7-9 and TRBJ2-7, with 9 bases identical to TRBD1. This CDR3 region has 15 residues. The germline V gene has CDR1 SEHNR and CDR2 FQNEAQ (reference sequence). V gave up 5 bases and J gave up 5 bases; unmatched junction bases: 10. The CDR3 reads CASSPPGTGSNEQYF. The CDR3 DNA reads TGTGCCAGCAGCCCACCCGGGACAGGGTCCAACGAGCAGTACTTC.

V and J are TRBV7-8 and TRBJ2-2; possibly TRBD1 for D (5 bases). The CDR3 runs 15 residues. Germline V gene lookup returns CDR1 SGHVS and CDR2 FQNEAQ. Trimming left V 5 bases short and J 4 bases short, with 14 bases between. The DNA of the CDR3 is TGTGCCAGCAGCGGCTTGGGGCTCACCACCGGGGAGCTGTTTTTT. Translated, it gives CASSGLGLTTGELFF.

Written as DNA, the CDR3 is TGCGCCAGCAGCCAAGGTTCCCAAAATGAGCAGTTCTTC. Amino acid sequence: CASSQGSQNEQFF. This chain links TRBV4-3 with TRBJ2-1; no definite D call. From germline, CDR1 is LGHNA and CDR2 YSLEER. Trimming pared 1 base from V and 7 bases from J, leaving 8 bases between. CDR3 size: 13 residues.

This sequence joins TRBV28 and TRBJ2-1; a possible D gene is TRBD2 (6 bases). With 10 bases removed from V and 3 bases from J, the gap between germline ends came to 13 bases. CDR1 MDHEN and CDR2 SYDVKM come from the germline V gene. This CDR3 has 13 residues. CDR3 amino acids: CAIHGTHYNEQFF. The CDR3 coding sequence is TGTGCCATTCACGGGACTCACTACAATGAGCAGTTCTTC.

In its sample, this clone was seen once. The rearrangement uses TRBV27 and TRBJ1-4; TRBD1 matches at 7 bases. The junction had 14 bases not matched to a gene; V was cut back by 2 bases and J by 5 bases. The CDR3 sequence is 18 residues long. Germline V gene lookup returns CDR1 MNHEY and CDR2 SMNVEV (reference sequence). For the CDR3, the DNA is TGTGCCAGCAGTTTAACGAACCCTGTCAGGGGGTGGAATGAAAAACTGTTTTTT. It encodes CASSLTNPVRGWNEKLFF.

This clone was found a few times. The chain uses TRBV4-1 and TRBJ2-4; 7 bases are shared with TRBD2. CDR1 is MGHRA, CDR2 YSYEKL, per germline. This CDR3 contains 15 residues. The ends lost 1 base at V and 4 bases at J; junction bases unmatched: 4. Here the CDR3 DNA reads TGCGCCAGCAGCCAAGCGCCTAGCGGTAAAAACATTCAGTACTTC. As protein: CASSQAPSGKNIQYF.

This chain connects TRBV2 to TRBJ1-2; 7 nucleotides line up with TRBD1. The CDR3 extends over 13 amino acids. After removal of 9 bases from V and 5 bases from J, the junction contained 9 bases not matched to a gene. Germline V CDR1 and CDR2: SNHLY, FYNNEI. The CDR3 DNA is TGTGCCAGGGGGGACAGCCAGAATTATGGCTACACCTTC. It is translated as CARGDSQNYGYTF.

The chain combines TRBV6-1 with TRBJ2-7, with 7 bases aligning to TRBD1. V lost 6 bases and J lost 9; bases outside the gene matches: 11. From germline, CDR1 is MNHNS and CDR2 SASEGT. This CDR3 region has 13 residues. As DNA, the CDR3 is TGTGCCAGCAGCAAAGACAGGGATGCCGGGCAGTACTTC. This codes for CASSKDRDAGQYF.

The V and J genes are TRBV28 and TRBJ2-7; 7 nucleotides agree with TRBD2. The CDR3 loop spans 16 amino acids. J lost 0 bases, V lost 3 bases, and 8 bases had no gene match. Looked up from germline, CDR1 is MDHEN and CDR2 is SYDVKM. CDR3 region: CASSLGGRESSYEQYF. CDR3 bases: TGTGCCAGCAGTTTGGGAGGGCGGGAAAGCTCCTACGAGCAGTACTTC.

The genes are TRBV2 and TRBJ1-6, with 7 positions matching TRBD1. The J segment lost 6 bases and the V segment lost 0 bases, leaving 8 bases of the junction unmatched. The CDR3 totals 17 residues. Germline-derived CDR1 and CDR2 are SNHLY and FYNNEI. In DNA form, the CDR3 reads TGTGCCAGCAGTGAAGCTTGGCCCGGGACAGTTAATTCACCCCTCCACTTT. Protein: CASSEAWPGTVNSPLHF. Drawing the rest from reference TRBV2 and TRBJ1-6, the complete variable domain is EPEVTQTPSHQVTQMGQEVILRCVPISNHLYFYWYRQILGQKVEFLVSFYNNEISEKSEIFDDQFSVERPDGSNFTLKIRSTKLEDSAMYFCASSEAWPGTVNSPLHFGNGTRLTVT.

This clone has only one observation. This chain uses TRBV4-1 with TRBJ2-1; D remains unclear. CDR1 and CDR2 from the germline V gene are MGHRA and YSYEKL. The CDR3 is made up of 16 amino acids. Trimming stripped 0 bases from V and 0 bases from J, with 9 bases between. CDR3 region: CASSQEIRTSYNEQFF. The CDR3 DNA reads TGCGCCAGCAGCCAAGAAATCCGAACCTCCTACAATGAGCAGTTCTTC.

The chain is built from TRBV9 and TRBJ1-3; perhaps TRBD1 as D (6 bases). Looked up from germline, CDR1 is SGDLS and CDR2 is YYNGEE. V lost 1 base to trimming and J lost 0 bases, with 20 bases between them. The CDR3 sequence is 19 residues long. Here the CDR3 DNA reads TGTGCCAGCAGCGTAAGGGGAGGGGGGGGCGGGAGCTCTGGAAACACCATATATTTT. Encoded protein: CASSVRGGGGGSSGNTIYF.

CDR3 nucleotides: TGCGCCAGCAAGGAACCAGGGGCGGTTTCACCCCTCCACTTT. Translating it yields CASKEPGAVSPLHF. The chain is built from TRBV4-1 and TRBJ1-6, with D maybe TRBD1 (6 bases). Germline CDR1 MGHRA, CDR2 YSYEKL. The CDR3 length is 14 residues. Between the trimmed V and J ends, which lost 7 bases and 9 bases, there was a span of 16 bases.

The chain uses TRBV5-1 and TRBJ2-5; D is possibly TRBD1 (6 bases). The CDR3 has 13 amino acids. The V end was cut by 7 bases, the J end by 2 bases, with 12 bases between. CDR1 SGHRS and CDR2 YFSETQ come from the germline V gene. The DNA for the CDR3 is TGCGCCAGCCGGTACAGGGAACAAGAGACCCAGTACTTC. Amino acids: CASRYREQETQYF. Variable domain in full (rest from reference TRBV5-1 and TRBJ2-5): KAGVTQTPRYLIKTRGQQVTLSCSPISGHRSVSWYQQTPGQGLQFLFEYFSETQRNKGNFPGRFSGRQFSNSRSEMNVSTLELGDSALYLCASRYREQETQYFGPGTRLLVL.

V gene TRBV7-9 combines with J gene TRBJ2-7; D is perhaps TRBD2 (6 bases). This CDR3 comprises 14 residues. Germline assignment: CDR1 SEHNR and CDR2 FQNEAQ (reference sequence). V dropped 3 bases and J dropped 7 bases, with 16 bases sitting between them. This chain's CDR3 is CASSFGGLPGEQYF. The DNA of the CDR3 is TGTGCCAGCAGCTTTGGGGGACTCCCGGGGGAGCAGTACTTC.

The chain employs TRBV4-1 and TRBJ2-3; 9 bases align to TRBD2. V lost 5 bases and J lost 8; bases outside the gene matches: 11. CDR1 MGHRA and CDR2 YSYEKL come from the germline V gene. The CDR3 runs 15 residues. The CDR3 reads CASSGAGGGERTQYF. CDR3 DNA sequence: TGCGCCAGCAGCGGCGCCGGCGGGGGGGAGCGTACGCAGTATTTT.

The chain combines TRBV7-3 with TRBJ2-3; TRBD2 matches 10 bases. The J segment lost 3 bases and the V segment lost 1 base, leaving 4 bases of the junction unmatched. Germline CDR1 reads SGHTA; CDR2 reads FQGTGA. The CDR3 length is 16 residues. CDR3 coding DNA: TGTGCCAGCAGCTTAATGGGACTAGCGCAAACAGATACGCAGTATTTT. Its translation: CASSLMGLAQTDTQYF.

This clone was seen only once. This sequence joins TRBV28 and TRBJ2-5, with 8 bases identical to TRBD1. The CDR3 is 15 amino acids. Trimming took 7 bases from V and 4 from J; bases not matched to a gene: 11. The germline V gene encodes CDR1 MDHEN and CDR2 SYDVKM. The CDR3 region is CASKGQGERGETQYF. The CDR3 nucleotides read TGTGCCAGCAAAGGACAGGGTGAGAGGGGAGAGACCCAGTACTTC.

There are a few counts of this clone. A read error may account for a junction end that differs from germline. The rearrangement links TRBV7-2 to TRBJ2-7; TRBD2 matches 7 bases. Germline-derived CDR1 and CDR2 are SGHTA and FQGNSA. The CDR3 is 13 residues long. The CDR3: CASRLAGFYEQYF. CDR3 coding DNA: TGTGCCAGCAGATTAGCGGGCTTCTACGAGCAGTACTTC.

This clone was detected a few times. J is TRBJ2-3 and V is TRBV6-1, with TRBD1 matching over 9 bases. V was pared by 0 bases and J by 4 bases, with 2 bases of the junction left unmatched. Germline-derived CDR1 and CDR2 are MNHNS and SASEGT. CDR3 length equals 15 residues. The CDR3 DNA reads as TGTGCCAGCAGTGAAGCGAGGACAGGGGCAGATACGCAGTATTTT. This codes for CASSEARTGADTQYF.

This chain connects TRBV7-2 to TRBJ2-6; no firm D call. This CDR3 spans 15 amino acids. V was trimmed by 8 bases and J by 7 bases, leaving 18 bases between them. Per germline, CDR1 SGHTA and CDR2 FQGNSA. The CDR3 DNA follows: TGTGCCAGCGCTACCCCCTCGGTAGGTGCCAACGTCCTGACTTTC. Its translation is CASATPSVGANVLTF.

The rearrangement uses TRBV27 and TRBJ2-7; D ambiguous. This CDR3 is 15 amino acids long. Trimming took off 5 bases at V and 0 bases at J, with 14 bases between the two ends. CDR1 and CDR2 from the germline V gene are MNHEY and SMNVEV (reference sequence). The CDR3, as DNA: TGTGCCAGCAGTACAGTGACTCCCGTCTCCTACGAGCAGTACTTC. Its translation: CASSTVTPVSYEQYF.

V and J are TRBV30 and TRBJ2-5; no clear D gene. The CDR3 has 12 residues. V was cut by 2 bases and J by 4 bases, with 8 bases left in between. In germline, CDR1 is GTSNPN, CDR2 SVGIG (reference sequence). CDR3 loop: CAWSWLGETQYF. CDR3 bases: TGTGCCTGGAGTTGGCTAGGAGAGACCCAGTACTTC.